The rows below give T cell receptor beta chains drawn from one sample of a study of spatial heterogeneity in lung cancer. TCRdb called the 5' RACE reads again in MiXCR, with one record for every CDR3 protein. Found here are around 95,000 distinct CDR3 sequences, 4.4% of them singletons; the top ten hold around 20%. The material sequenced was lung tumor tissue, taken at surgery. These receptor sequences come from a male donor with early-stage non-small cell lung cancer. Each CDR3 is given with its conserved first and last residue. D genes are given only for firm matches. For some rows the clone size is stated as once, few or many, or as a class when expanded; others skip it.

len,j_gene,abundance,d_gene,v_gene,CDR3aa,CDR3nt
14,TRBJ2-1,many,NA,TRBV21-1,CASSRTSYHNEQFF,TGTGCCAGCAGCAGGACTAGCTATCACAATGAGCAGTTCTTC
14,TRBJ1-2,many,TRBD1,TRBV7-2,CASSPGGSNYGYTF,TGTGCCAGCAGCCCAGGGGGAAGTAACTATGGCTACACCTTC
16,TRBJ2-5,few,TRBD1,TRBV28,CASSFWTGSGEETQYF,TGTGCCAGCAGTTTCTGGACAGGGTCCGGGGAAGAGACCCAGTACTTC
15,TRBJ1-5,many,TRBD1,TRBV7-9,CASSQQGAGNQPQHF,TGTGCCAGCAGCCAACAGGGGGCGGGCAATCAGCCCCAGCATTTT
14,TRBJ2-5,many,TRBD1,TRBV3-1,CASSHEGQGETQYF,TGTGCCAGCAGCCACGAGGGACAGGGTGAGACCCAGTACTTC
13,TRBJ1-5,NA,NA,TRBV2,CASRRAPYQPQHF,TGTGCCAGCAGGCGGGCTCCGTATCAGCCCCAGCATTTT
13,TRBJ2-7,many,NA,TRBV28,CASSFLVRYEQYF,TGTGCCAGCAGTTTCCTAGTTAGGTACGAGCAGTACTTC
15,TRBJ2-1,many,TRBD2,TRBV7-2,CASSLAGGLSNEQFF,TGTGCCAGCAGCTTAGCGGGAGGGCTCAGCAATGAGCAGTTCTTC
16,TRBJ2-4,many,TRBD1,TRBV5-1,CASSRGPGQGGNIQYF,TGCGCCAGCAGCAGAGGACCGGGACAGGGAGGAAACATTCAGTACTTC
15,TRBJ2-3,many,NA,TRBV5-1,CASSLVQGGRDTQYF,TGCGCCAGCAGCTTGGTACAGGGGGGGAGAGATACGCAGTATTTT
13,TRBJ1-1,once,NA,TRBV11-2,CASSAAANTEAFF,TGTGCCAGCAGTGCGGCGGCGAACACTGAAGCTTTCTTT
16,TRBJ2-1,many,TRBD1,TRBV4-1,CASSHLMTGGYNEQFF,TGCGCCAGCAGCCACCTAATGACAGGGGGCTACAATGAGCAGTTCTTC
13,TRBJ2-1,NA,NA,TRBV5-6,CASSYIAGNEQFF,TGTGCCAGCAGCTACATCGCGGGGAATGAGCAGTTCTTC
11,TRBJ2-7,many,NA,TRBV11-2,CASSLVNEQYF,TGTGCCAGCAGCTTAGTTAACGAGCAGTACTTC
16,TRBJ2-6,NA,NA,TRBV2,CASSPLSSPGANVLTF,TGTGCCAGCAGTCCACTTTCTTCGCCTGGGGCCAACGTCCTGACTTTC
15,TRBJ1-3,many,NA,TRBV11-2,CASRVGARSGNTIYF,TGTGCCAGCAGGGTGGGGGCCCGCTCTGGAAACACCATATATTTT
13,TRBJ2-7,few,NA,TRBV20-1,CSATNREAYEQYF,TGCAGTGCTACCAACAGGGAGGCCTACGAGCAGTACTTC
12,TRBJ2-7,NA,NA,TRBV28,CASRPIGYEQYF,TGTGCCAGCAGACCCATAGGCTACGAGCAGTACTTC
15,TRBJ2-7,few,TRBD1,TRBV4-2,CASSLVTGTAYEQYF,TGTGCCAGCAGCCTCGTCACCGGGACAGCCTACGAGCAGTACTTC
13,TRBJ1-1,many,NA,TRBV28,CASSTRMNTEAFF,TGTGCCAGCAGTACTAGAATGAACACTGAAGCTTTCTTT
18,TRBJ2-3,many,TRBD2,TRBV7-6,CASSPGLADRSSTDTQYF,TGTGCCAGCAGCCCGGGACTAGCGGATAGATCTAGCACAGATACGCAGTATTTT
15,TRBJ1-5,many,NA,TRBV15,CATSRPDGAWRPQHF,TGTGCCACCAGCAGACCCGACGGCGCCTGGAGGCCCCAGCATTTT
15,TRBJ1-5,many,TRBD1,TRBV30,CAWSGGQGGDQPQHF,TGTGCCTGGAGTGGAGGACAGGGTGGGGATCAGCCCCAGCATTTT
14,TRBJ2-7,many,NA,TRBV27,CASSPTTRSYEQYF,TGTGCCAGCAGTCCGACGACTAGGAGCTACGAGCAGTACTTC
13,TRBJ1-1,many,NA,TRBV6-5,CASSYRGHPEAFF,TGTGCCAGCAGTTACAGAGGGCACCCTGAAGCTTTCTTT
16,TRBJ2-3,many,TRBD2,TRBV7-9,CASSFTAGGSTDTQYF,TGTGCCAGCAGCTTCACAGCGGGAGGCAGCACAGATACGCAGTATTTT
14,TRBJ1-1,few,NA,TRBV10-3,CAISAGTSRFEAFF,TGTGCCATCAGTGCGGGGACTTCTCGGTTTGAAGCTTTCTTT
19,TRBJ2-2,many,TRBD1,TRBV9,CASSATINPRTGINGELFF,TGTGCCAGCAGCGCGACGATCAACCCCAGGACAGGGATAAACGGGGAGCTGTTTTTT
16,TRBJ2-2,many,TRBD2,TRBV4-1,CASSQGASGGTGELFF,TGCGCCAGCAGCCAAGGCGCGAGCGGGGGCACCGGGGAGCTGTTTTTT
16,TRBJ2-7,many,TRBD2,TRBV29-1,CSVDPGLAGGTYEQYF,TGCAGCGTGGACCCGGGACTAGCGGGAGGTACCTACGAGCAGTACTTC
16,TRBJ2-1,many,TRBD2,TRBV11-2,CASSLVGRELHNEQFF,TGTGCCAGCAGCTTAGTCGGGCGGGAGTTGCACAATGAGCAGTTCTTC
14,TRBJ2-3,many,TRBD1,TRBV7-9,CASSLGTGADTQYF,TGTGCCAGCAGCTTGGGGACAGGGGCAGATACGCAGTATTTT
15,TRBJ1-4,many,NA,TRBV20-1,CSARVMGGTNEKLFF,TGCAGTGCTAGAGTGATGGGAGGGACTAATGAAAAACTGTTTTTT
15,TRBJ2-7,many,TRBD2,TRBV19,CASSISLAASYEQYF,TGTGCCAGTAGTATTAGCCTAGCGGCCTCCTACGAGCAGTACTTC
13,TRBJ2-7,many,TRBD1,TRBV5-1,CASSWDRVDEQYF,TGCGCCAGCAGCTGGGACAGGGTCGACGAGCAGTACTTC
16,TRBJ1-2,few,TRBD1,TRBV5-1,CASSLLSGGASYGYTF,TGCGCCAGCAGCTTGTTGTCAGGGGGCGCGAGCTATGGCTACACCTTC
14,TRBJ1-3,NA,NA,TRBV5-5,CASSLRRSGNTIYF,TGTGCCAGCAGCTTGCGGCGCTCTGGAAACACCATATATTTT
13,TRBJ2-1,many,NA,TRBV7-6,CASSLVGGDEQFF,TGTGCCAGCAGCTTAGTAGGTGGGGATGAGCAGTTCTTC
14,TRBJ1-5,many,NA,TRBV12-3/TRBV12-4,CASRLGTVEQPQHF,TGTGCCAGCAGACTCGGGACCGTCGAACAGCCCCAGCATTTT
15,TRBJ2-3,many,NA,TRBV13,CASSTAQGGTDTQYF,TGTGCCAGCAGCACCGCTCAGGGTGGCACAGATACGCAGTATTTT
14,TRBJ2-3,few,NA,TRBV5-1,CASSLERASDTQYF,TGCGCCAGCAGCTTGGAGAGGGCCTCAGATACGCAGTATTTT
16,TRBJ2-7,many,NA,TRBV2,CASSEAGGAFSYEQYF,TGTGCCAGCAGTGAAGCGGGCGGAGCCTTCTCCTACGAGCAGTACTTC
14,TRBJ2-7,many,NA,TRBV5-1,CASSLRAASYEQYF,TGCGCCAGCAGCTTGCGTGCAGCATCCTACGAGCAGTACTTC
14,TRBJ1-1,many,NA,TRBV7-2,CASSFGNMNTEAFF,TGTGCCAGCAGCTTTGGCAACATGAACACTGAAGCTTTCTTT
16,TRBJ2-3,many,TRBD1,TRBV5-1,CASTPSGQGGADTQYF,TGCGCCAGCACCCCCTCGGGACAGGGTGGTGCAGATACGCAGTATTTT
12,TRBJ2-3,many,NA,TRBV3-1,CASRLNTDTQYF,TGTGCCAGCAGACTAAACACAGATACGCAGTATTTT
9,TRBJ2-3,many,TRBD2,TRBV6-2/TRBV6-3,CASGRGQYF,TGTGCCTCAGGGAGGGGGCAGTATTTT
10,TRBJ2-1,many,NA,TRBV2,CASSDSWQFF,TGTGCCAGCAGTGACTCTTGGCAGTTCTTC
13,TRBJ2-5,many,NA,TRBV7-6,CASSLFYGETQYF,TGTGCCAGCAGCTTGTTCTATGGGGAGACCCAGTACTTC
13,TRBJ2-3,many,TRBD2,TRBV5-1,CASSTQREDTQYF,TGCGCCAGCAGCACCCAGCGGGAGGATACGCAGTATTTT
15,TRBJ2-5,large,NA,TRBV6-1,CASSDTELAGWTQYF,TGTGCCAGCAGTGACACGGAACTAGCCGGTTGGACCCAGTACTTC
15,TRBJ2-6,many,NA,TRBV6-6,CASSFAGSGANVLTF,TGTGCCAGCAGTTTCGCAGGCTCTGGGGCCAACGTCCTGACTTTC